What follows describes a single TCR beta chain. Its specificity is unknown. Germline values: CDR1 SGHTA, CDR2 FQGNSA. V was clipped by 1 base and J by 3 bases, with 11 bases between them. The CDR3 runs 15 residues. The data were taken from a study of CD8+ T cells in alopecia areata. Overall study results and limits: Unlike in mice, where it was clearer, TCR sharing across patients was less clear, possibly HLA-related.

Alopecia areata patients gave lesional scalp punch biopsies and peripheral blood samples. PBMCs, the starting material, were the source of sorted CD4+ and CD8+ T cells. Extracted RNA was reverse transcribed into cDNA, the sequencing template. The assay was immunoSEQ multiplex PCR, and TCRdb's table has in-frame clones only and misses some. This table holds some 150,000 clones, 40% to 60% found once. The rearrangement links TRBV7-2 to TRBJ2-3; D possibly corresponds to TRBD1 (6 bases). The TCR originated in a human donor with alopecia areata. This specimen consisted of CD8+ T cells sorted from blood, obtained at week 0. The CDR3 DNA sequence: TGTGCCAGCAGCTTAGATCCTACAGGGACAGATACGCAGTATTTT. Its protein product is CASSLDPTGTDTQYF.